The source of this T cell receptor (beta chain) is a study of blood T cell repertoires in COVID-19. About the research overall: The origin of the acute and convalescent COVID-19 samples was the United States, Italy and Spain. In each case, the material was cDNA or gDNA derived from T cells, B-cell-depleted T cells, or PBMCs.

Per the original data handling: From reference gene primer amplification, estimates of nucleated cell counts were derived. TCRdb keeps only in-frame clones here, not all; method: immunoSEQ multiplex PCR. Clone size and V and J calls were adopted from that table, with D and trimming inferred from the DNA. The sample shows some 14,000 clones, roughly 86% of them seen only once. This clone was recorded once. The CDR3 is made up of 13 amino acids. With V trimmed by 5 bases and J by 2 bases, 5 bases remained unmatched. Germline CDR1 reads GTSNPN; CDR2 reads SVGIG (reference sequence). The clonotype was recovered from a man aged 60 to 75 with acute or convalescent COVID-19. The specimen sequenced was peripheral blood. V is TRBV30 and J is TRBJ1-1, with 7 bases aligning to TRBD1. The chain's CDR3 is CAWGRQGNTEAFF. The DNA of the CDR3 is TGTGCCTGGGGCAGACAGGGCAACACTGAAGCTTTCTTT.